This T cell receptor (beta chain) is from a study of control samples from healthy donors and cancer patients. This clone has just a few counts. Germline CDR1 and CDR2: KGHDR and SFDVKD. The CDR3 runs 14 residues. V lost 5 bases to trimming and J lost 0 bases, with 8 bases between them. TCRdb's copy holds only in-frame clones and misses some; the assay was immunoSEQ multiplex PCR. Of 75,000 to 100,000 clones in the sample, 80% to 95% are singletons; the top ten hold about 2.9%. Sequenced input: blood. The TCR comes from a human donor in good health. The donor label of this sample is uncertain. V gene TRBV24-1 combines with J gene TRBJ2-3, with D possibly matching TRBD2 (5 bases). CDR3 sequence (DNA): TGTGCCACCAGTGTCGGCGGGAGCACAGATACGCAGTATTTT. The encoded protein is CATSVGGSTDTQYF.